What follows is one TCR beta chain and its context. The sample belongs to a study of CD8 T cells in Susac syndrome. Random hexamers were used to reverse transcribe the RNA input (about 0.45 to 1 ug). Amplification of TCR beta CDR3 was carried out by immunoSEQ multiplex PCR, which covered 54 Vbeta and 13 Jbeta segments. TCRdb ran MiXCR on the immunoSEQ multiplex PCR reads and lists one entry per CDR3 protein. The repertoire holds approximately 230,000 distinct CDR3 sequences, with about 93% as singletons. V lost 4 bases, J lost 9 bases, and 20 bases lay in between. The CDR3 runs 16 residues. Germline lookup yields CDR1 SGDLS and CDR2 YYNGEE. The TEMRA cells underwent FACS enrichment, while the CD8+ and CD4+ T cells underwent negative isolation.

The rearrangement joins TRBV9 to TRBJ1-6; D uncertain. This receptor was identified in a human donor with multiple sclerosis. The specimen sequenced was CD4+ T cells from PBMCs. CDR3 nucleotides: TGTGCCAGCAGCCCCCGTGCGACACCCCCGGGTTCACCCCTCCACTTT. Amino acid sequence: CASSPRATPPGSPLHF.